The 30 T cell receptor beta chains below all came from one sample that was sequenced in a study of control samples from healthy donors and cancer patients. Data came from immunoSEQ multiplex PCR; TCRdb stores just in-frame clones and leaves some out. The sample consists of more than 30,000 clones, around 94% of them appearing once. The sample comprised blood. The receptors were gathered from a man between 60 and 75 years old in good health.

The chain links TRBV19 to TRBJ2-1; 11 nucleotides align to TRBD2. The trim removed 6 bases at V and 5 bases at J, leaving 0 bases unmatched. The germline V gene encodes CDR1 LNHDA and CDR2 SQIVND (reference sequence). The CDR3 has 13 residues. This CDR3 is CASRTSGDNEQFF. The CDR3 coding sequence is TGTGCCAGTAGGACTAGCGGGGACAATGAGCAGTTCTTC. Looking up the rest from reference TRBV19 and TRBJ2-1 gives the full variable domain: DGGITQSPKYLFRKEGQNVTLSCEQNLNHDAMYWYRQDPGQGLRLIYYSQIVNDFQKGDIAEGYSVSREKKESFPLTVTSAQKNPTAFYLCASRTSGDNEQFFGPGTRLTVL.

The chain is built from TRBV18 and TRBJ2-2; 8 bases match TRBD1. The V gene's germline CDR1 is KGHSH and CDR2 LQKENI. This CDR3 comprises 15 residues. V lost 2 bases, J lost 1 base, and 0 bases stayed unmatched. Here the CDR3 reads CASSPGTGNTGELFF. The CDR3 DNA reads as TGTGCCAGCTCACCAGGGACAGGGAACACCGGGGAGCTGTTTTTT.

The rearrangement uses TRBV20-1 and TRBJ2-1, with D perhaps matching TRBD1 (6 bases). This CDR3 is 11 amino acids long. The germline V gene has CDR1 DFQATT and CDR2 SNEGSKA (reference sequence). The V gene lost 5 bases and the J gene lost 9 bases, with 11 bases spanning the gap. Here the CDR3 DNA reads TGCAGTGCTCGAGGGGGAGTTGAGCAGTTCTTC. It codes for CSARGGVEQFF.

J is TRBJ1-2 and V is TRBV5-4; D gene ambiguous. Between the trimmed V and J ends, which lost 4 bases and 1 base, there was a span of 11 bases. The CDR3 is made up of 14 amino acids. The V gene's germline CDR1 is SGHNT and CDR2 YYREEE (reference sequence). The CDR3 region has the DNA TGTGCCAGCAGCCATCGGGCCATTAACTATGGCTACACCTTC. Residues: CASSHRAINYGYTF.

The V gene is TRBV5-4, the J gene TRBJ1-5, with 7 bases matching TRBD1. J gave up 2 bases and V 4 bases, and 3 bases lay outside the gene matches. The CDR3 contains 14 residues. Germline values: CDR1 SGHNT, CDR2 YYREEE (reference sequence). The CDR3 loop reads CASSAGTGNQPQHF. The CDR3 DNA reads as TGTGCCAGCAGCGCCGGGACAGGCAATCAGCCCCAGCATTTT.

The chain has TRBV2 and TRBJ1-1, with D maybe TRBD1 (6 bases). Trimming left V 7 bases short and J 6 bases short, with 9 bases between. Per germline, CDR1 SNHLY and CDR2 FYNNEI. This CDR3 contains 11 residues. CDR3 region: CASTGAAEAFF. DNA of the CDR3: TGTGCCAGCACAGGGGCCGCTGAAGCTTTCTTT.

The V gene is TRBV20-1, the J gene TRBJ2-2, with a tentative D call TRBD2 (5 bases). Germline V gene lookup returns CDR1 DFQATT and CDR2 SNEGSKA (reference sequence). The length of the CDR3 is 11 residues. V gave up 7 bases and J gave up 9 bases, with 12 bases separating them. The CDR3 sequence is CSVSTRRELFF. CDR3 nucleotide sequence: TGCAGTGTTTCCACTAGGAGGGAGCTGTTTTTT.

This CDR3 is CASSLTGNTEAFF. CDR3 sequence (DNA): TGTGCCAGCAGCTTGACGGGGAACACTGAAGCTTTCTTT. This chain uses TRBV28 with TRBJ1-1; D is unclear. The CDR3 runs to 13 residues. Germline V gene lookup returns CDR1 MDHEN and CDR2 SYDVKM. Between the trimmed V and J ends, which lost 6 bases and 1 base, there was a span of 9 bases.

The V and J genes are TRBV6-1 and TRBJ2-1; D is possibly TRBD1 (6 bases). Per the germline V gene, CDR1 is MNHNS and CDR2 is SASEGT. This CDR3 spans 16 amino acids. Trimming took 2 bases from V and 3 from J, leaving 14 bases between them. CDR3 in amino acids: CASSEQGTDYYNEQFF. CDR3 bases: TGTGCCAGCAGTGAACAGGGGACCGATTACTACAATGAGCAGTTCTTC.

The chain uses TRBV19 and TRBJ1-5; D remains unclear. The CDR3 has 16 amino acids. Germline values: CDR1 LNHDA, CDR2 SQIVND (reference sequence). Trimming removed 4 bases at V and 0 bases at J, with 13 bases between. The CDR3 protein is CASSRGRLYSNQPQHF. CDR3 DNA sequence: TGTGCCAGTAGTAGAGGACGGCTGTATAGCAATCAGCCCCAGCATTTT.

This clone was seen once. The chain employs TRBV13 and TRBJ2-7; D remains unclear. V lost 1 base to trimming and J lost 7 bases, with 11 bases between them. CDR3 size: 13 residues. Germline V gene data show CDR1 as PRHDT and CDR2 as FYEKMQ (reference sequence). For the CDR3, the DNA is TGTGCCAGCAGCTTAGTGGGGTTGAGGGAGCAGTACTTC. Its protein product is CASSLVGLREQYF.

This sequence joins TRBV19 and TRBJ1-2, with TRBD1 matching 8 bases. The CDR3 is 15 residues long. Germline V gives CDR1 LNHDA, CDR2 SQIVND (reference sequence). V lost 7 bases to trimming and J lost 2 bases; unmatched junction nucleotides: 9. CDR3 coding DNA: TGTGCCAGTATTGATTCCGGGACAGGAAACTATGGCTACACCTTC. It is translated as CASIDSGTGNYGYTF.

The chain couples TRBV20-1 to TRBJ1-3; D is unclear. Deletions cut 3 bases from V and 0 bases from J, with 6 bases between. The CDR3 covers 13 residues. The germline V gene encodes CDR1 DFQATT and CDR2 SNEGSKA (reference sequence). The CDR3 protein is CSASADSGNTIYF. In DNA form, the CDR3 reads TGCAGTGCTAGTGCAGACTCTGGAAACACCATATATTTT.

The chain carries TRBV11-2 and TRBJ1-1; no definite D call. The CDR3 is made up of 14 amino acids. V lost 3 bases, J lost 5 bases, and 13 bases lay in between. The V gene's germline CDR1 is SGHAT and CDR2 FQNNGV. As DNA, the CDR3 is TGTGCCAGCAGCTTGGTGATAGGGTTGACTGAAGCTTTCTTT. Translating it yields CASSLVIGLTEAFF.

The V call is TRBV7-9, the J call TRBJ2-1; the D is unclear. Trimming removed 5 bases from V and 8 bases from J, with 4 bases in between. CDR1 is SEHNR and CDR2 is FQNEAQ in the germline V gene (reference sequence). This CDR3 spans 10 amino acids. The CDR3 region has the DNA TGTGCCAGCAGCCGGGATGAGCAGTTCTTC. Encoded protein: CASSRDEQFF.

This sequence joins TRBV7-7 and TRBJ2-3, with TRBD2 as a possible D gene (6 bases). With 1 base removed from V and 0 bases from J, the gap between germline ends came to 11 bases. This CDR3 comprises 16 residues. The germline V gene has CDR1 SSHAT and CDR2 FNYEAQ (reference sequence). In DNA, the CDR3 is TGTGCCAGCAGCTTAGGAAGTGGGGGGAGCACAGATACGCAGTATTTT. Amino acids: CASSLGSGGSTDTQYF. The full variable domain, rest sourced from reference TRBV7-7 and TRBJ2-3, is GAGVSQSPRYKVTKRGQDVTLRCDPISSHATLYWYQQALGQGPEFLTYFNYEAQPDKSGLPSDRFSAERPEGSISTLTIQRTEQRDSAMYRCASSLGSGGSTDTQYFGPGTRLTVL.

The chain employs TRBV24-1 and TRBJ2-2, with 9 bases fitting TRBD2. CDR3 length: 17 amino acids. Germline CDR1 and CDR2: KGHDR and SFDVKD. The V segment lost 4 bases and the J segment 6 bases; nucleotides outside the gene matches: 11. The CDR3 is CATSDSRGASGAGELFF. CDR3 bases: TGTGCCACCAGTGACTCCCGGGGGGCTAGCGGGGCCGGGGAGCTGTTTTTT.

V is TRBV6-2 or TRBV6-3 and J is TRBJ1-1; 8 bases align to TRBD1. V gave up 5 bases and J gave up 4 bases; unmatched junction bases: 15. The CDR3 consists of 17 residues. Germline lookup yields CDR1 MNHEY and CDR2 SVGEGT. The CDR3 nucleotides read TGTGCCAGCAGTCCCGGGACAGGAGACCTACGTGGCACTGAAGCTTTCTTT. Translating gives CASSPGTGDLRGTEAFF.

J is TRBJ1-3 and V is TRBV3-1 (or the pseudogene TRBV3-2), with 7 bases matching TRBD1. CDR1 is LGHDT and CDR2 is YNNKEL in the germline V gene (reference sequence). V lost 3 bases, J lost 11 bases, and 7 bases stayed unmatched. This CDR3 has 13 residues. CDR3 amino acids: CASSQRGQLAIYF. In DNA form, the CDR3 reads TGTGCCAGCAGCCAGCGGGGACAGCTCGCCATATATTTT.

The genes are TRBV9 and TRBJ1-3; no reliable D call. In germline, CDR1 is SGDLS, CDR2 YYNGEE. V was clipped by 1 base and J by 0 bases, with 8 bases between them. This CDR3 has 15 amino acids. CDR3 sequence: CASSVSDNSGNTIYF. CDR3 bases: TGTGCCAGCAGCGTAAGCGATAACTCTGGAAACACCATATATTTT.

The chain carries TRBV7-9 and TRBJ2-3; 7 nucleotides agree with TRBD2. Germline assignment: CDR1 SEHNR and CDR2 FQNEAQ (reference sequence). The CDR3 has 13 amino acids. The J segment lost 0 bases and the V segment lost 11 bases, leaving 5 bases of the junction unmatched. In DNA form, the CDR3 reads TGTGCCGGAGGGCGGGGGAGCACAGATACGCAGTATTTT. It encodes CAGGRGSTDTQYF.

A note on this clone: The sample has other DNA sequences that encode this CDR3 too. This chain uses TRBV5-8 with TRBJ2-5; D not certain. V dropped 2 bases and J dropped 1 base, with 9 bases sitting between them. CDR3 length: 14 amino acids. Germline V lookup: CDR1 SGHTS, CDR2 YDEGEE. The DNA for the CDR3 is TGTGCCAGCAGCTTCTGGGGTGGCCAAGAGACCCAGTACTTC. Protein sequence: CASSFWGGQETQYF. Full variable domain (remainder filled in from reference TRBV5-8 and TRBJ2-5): EAGVTQSPTHLIKTRGQQATLRCSPISGHTSVYWYQQALGLGLQFLLWYDEGEERNRGNFPPRFSGRQFPNYSSELNVNALELEDSALYLCASSFWGGQETQYFGPGTRLLVL.

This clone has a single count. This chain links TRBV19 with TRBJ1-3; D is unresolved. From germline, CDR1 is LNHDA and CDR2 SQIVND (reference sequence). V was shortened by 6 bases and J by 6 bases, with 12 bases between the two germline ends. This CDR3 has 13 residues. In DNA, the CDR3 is TGTGCCAGTAGCGTGAACCGATTAAACACCATATATTTT. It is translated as CASSVNRLNTIYF. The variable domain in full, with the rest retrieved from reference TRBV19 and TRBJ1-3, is DGGITQSPKYLFRKEGQNVTLSCEQNLNHDAMYWYRQDPGQGLRLIYYSQIVNDFQKGDIAEGYSVSREKKESFPLTVTSAQKNPTAFYLCASSVNRLNTIYFGEGSWLTVV.

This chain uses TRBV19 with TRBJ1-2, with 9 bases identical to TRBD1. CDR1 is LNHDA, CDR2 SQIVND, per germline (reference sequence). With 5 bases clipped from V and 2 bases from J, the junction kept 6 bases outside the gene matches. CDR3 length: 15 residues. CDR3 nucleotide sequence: TGTGCCAGTAGTCTTACCGGGACAGGGAACTATGGCTACACCTTC. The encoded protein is CASSLTGTGNYGYTF.

The CDR3 nucleotides read TGTGCCAGCTCACCCCGCCCTCCGGGACAGACCAAGTACGAGCAGTACTTC. This encodes CASSPRPPGQTKYEQYF. V is TRBV18 and J is TRBJ2-7; 7 bases line up with TRBD1. The germline CDR1 and CDR2 sequences are KGHSH and LQKENI. The CDR3 is 17 amino acids. The junction had 15 bases not matched to a gene; V was cut back by 3 bases and J by 4 bases.

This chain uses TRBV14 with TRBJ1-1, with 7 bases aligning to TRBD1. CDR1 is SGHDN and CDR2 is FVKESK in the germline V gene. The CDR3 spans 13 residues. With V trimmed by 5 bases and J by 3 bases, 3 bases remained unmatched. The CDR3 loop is CASSIQGYTEAFF. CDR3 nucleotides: TGTGCCAGCAGCATACAGGGGTACACTGAAGCTTTCTTT.

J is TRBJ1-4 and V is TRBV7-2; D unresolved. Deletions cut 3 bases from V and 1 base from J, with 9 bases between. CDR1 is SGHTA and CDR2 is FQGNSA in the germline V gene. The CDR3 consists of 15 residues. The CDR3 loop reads CASSFGIGTNEKLFF. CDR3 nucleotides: TGTGCCAGCAGCTTTGGAATAGGAACTAATGAAAAACTGTTTTTT.

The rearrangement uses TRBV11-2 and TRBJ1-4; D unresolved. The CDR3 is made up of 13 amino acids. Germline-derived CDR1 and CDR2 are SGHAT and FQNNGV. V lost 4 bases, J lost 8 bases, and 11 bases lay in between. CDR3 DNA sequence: TGTGCCAGCAGCTGGGCCGGGAGCGAAAAACTGTTTTTT. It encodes CASSWAGSEKLFF.

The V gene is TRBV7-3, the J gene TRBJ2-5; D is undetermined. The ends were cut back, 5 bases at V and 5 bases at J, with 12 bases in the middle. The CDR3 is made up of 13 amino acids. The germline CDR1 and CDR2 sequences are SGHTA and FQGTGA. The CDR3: CASSRLLGETQYF. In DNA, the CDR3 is TGTGCCAGCAGCCGCCTCTTAGGGGAGACCCAGTACTTC.

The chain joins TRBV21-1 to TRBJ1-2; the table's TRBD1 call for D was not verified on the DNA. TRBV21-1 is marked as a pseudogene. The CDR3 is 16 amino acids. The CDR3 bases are TGTGCCAGCAGCAAAATTCGACAGGCAAACAACTATGGCTACACCTTC. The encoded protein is CASSKIRQANNYGYTF.